The present entry profiles one T cell receptor beta chain with its context. The antigen is unknown. This specimen comes from a study of CD8+CD57+ T cells in acquired aplastic anemia. Study background: Sorted CD4+ and CD8+ cells yielded DNA averaging approximately 3 ug.

Profiling of TCR beta VDJ combinations and CDR3 sequences used genomic DNA as template. Each CDR3 protein gets one entry after TCRdb re-called the reads with MiXCR. The table records more than 150,000 distinct CDR3 sequences, around 66% of them present only once. Study-wide findings and caveats: Patients and controls shared twenty-nine CD8+ CDR3 sequences, highly expressed in patients.

Germline values: CDR1 SNHLY, CDR2 FYNNEI. The CDR3 has 15 amino acids. V lost 1 base to trimming and J lost 7 bases, with 11 bases between them. The chain employs TRBV2 and TRBJ1-6; possibly TRBD1 for D (5 bases). The clonotype originates from a human donor with severe aplastic anemia or a healthy control (not recorded which). The source material was sorted CD4+, CD8+, or CD8+CD57+ T cells (not recorded which) from PBMCs. CDR3 sequence (DNA): TGTGCCAGCAGTGAAGTGGGGGGGAACAATTCACCCCTCCACTTT. It specifies CASSEVGGNNSPLHF. The full variable domain, its missing parts supplied by reference TRBV2 and TRBJ1-6, is EPEVTQTPSHQVTQMGQEVILRCVPISNHLYFYWYRQILGQKVEFLVSFYNNEISEKSEIFDDQFSVERPDGSNFTLKIRSTKLEDSAMYFCASSEVGGNNSPLHFGNGTRLTVT.